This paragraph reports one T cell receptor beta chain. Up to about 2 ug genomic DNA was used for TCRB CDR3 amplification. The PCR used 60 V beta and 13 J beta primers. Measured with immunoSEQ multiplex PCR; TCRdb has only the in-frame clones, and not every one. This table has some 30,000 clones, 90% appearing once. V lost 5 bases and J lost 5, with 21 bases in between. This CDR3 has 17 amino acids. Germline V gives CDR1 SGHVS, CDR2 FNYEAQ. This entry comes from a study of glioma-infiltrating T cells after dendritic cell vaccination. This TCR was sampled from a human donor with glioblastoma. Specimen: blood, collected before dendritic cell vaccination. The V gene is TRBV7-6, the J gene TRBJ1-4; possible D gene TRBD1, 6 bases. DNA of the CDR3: TGTGCCAGCAGCACCCACCGAACGTCGAGGGGGAATGAAAAACTGTTTTTT. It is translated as CASSTHRTSRGNEKLFF.